These 2 T cell receptor beta chains share one sample of origin, sequenced in a study of T cells after yellow fever vaccination. TCRdb independently ran MiXCR on the 5' RACE reads; one entry per CDR3 protein. The top ten clones hold approximately 16% of a sample with about 360,000 distinct CDR3 sequences, more than 5.5% of them seen once. Sequencing was performed on PBMCs, taken 5 days after the yellow fever booster vaccination. Receptors originate from a man younger than 40 who received the YFV17D yellow fever vaccine.

This clonotype was observed at least ten times. The V and J genes are TRBV12-3 or TRBV12-4 and TRBJ2-1; 8 nucleotides align to TRBD2. The CDR3 length is 15 residues. V dropped 5 bases and J dropped 2; count of bases not matched to a gene: 5. CDR3 in DNA: TGTGCCAGCAGTCCAGCGGGAGTGACCTACAATGAGCAGTTCTTC. It is translated as CASSPAGVTYNEQFF.

This clonotype was recorded many times. This chain uses TRBV12-3 or TRBV12-4 with TRBJ2-7; D is uncertain. Deletions cut 6 bases from V and 2 bases from J, with 14 bases between. This CDR3 comprises 14 residues. The CDR3 coding sequence is TGTGCCAGCAGCCCCGGTAGTGGGCCCTACGAGCAGTACTTC. Translation: CASSPGSGPYEQYF.